This TCR beta chain is from a study of blood T cell repertoires in COVID-19. Germline CDR1 is SQVTM and CDR2 is ANQGSEA. With 4 bases removed from V and 3 bases from J, the gap between germline ends came to 10 bases. The CDR3 runs 12 residues. The repertoire was sequenced with immunoSEQ multiplex PCR; TCRdb's copy has only in-frame clones and lacks some. The top ten clones hold roughly 0.95% of a sample with 150,000 to 200,000 clones, more than 85% of them seen once. The chain carries TRBV29-1 and TRBJ2-7, with a weak D call TRBD2 (6 bases). The origin of this receptor is a man younger than 35 with acute or convalescent COVID-19. Material: peripheral blood. DNA for the CDR3: TGCAGCGTTGGGGGGGACGGCTACGAGCAGTACTTC. It codes for CSVGGDGYEQYF.